The entry below gives a single TCR beta chain sequence along with its context. What antigen it recognizes has not been identified. Per-nucleotide qualities are absent, and no much larger clonotype sits a single base away. This sample is drawn from a study of blood T cell repertoires in COVID-19 (dated by TCRdb to 2020 to 2022). About the full investigation: The collaborator samples originated in the United States, Italy and Spain and spanned the acute and convalescent phases of COVID-19. The material from the prospective study consisted of cDNA or gDNA derived from T cells, B-cell-depleted T cells, or PBMCs. Where available, HLA class I and class II types were obtained from metadata supplied by the sample provider rather than from assay-based typing. Samples came from the ongoing ImmuneRACE study (first 160 participants) plus 1,254 subjects from 6 global collaborators. Nearly every sample came with metadata listing a de-identified subject ID, COVID-19 status, age in years and sex. The dataset comprised deeply sampled blood TCRbeta repertoires from subjects exposed to, actively infected with, or recovered from COVID-19. A freely available public database, intended as a resource for researchers studying the immune response to SARS-CoV-2, is where the repertoires were released. General findings and caveats noted by the study authors: How much clinical and demographic metadata was included differed by source and by participant, and the metadata was provided uncurated.

The immunoSEQ Assay, a bias-controlled multiplex PCR, was used to amplify TCRbeta CDR3 regions from genomic DNA. Per the source publication's procedure: Within the assay, amplification of reference gene primers was used to estimate how many nucleated cells each sample contained. Sequence reads were collapsed and filtered to measure the absolute abundance of every unique TCRbeta CDR3 rearrangement. Productive Simpson clonality was computed per sample as the square root of Simpson's diversity index over productive rearrangements. TCRdb obtained this table from immuneACCESS and retained in-frame rearrangements with V and J assigned. These tables miss some clones; where compared with another copy, unresolved V genes account for less than half of the shortfall, and the remainder is unexplained. Clonal size and the V and J genes are those of that table, whereas D and trimming came from the DNA. In this sample the table shows some 260,000 clones, approximately 84% of which occur a single time. The ten biggest clones cover about 1.7% of the sample.

Enrolling through a virtual design, the prospective study's participants ranged in age from about 18 to 89 years and lived across about two dozen United States geographic areas. Cohort assignment in the prospective study relied on participant-reported clinical history from a screening survey and a study questionnaire. Recovered participants in ImmuneRACE Cohort 3 were defined as having two consecutive negative NP/OP PCR tests, clearance from a healthcare professional, or resolution of symptoms. Each participant in the prospective study had whole blood, serum and a nasopharyngeal or oropharyngeal swab collected by mobile phlebotomists. Additional blood draws and questionnaires over an approximately 2-month period could optionally be provided by prospective study participants. Blood samples from the prospective study were shipped frozen or at room temperature prior to DNA extraction. The sample was PBMCs or T cells enriched from blood (not recorded which). This sequence originates from a man aged 35 to 55 who had recovered from COVID-19.

The DNA reads TGTGCCAGCAGCTTGGGACAGGGGGCCTATGGCTACACCTTC. This sequence encodes CASSLGQGAYGYTF. The chain joins TRBV7-9 to TRBJ1-2; TRBD1 lines up with 12 middle nucleotides. Reading from cysteine to phenylalanine, the CDR3 counts 14 amino acids. The only DNA kept is the CDR3, 42 bases in frame from the first base. Trimming leaves V shorter by 3 bases and J shorter by 4 bases, with the junction holding 0 bases beyond the gene matches. CDR1 and CDR2 are read off the germline V gene (reference sequence) as SEHNR and FQNEAQ.